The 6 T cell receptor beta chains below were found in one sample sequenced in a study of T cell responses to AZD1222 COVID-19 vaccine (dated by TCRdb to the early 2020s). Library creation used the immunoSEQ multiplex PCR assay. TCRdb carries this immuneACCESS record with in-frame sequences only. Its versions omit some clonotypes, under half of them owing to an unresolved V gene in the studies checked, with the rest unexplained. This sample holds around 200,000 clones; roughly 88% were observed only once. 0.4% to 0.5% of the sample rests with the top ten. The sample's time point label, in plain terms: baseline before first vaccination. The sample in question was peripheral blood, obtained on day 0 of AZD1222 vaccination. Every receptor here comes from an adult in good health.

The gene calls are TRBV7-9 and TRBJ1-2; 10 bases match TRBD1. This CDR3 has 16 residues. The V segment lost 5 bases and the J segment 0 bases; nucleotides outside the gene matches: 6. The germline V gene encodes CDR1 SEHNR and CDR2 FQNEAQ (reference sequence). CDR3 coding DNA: TGTGCCAGCAGCCCCGCGACAGGGGGCACTAACTATGGCTACACCTTC. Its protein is CASSPATGGTNYGYTF.

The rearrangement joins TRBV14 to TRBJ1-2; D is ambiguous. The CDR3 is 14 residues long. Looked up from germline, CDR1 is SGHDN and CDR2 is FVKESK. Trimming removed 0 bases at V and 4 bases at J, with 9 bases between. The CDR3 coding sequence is TGTGCCAGCAGCCAAGATCTTTGGGGCTATGGCTACACCTTC. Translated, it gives CASSQDLWGYGYTF.

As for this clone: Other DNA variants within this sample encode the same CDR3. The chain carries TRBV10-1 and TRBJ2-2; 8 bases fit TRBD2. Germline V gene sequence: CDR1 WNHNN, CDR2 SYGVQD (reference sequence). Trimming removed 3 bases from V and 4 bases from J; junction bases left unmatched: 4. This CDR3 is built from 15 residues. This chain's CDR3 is CASSDTSGPTGELFF. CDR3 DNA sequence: TGCGCCAGCAGTGACACTAGCGGACCCACCGGGGAGCTGTTTTTT.

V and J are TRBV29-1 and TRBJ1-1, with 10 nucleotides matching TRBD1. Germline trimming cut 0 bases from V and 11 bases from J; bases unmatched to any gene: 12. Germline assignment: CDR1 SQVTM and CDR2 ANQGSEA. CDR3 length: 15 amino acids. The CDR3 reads CSVEEDMTGGNSAFF. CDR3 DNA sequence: TGCAGCGTTGAAGAGGATATGACAGGGGGCAACTCGGCTTTCTTT.

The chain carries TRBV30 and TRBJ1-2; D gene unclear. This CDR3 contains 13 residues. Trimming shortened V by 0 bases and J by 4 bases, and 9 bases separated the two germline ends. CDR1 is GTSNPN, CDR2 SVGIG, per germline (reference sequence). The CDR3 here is CAWSVSRIYGYTF. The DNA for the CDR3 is TGTGCCTGGAGTGTATCCCGGATCTATGGCTACACCTTC.

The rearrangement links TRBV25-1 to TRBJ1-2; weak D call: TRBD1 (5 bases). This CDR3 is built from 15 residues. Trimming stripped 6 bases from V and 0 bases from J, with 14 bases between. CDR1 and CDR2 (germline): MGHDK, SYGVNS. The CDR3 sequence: CASSLTGASNYGYTF. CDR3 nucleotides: TGTGCCAGCAGCTTAACAGGTGCCTCTAACTATGGCTACACCTTC.